The TCR beta chain under discussion was sequenced for a study of blood T cell repertoires in COVID-19. Study in general: From T cells, B-cell-depleted T cells, or PBMCs came the material, which was cDNA or gDNA.

CDR3 length: 17 amino acids. V was trimmed by 4 bases and J by 4 bases, leaving 23 bases between them. Germline CDR1 and CDR2: SGDLS and YYNGEE. Original handling: Reference gene primer amplification in the assay estimated nucleated cell counts. TCRdb keeps only in-frame clones here, not all; method: immunoSEQ multiplex PCR. The V and J calls and clone size were taken over from that table, and D and trimming were inferred from the DNA. This table has about 62,000 clones, approximately 87% appearing once. The chain is built from TRBV9 and TRBJ1-1; D unclear. The sequence was obtained from a human donor in a cohort sampled during active COVID-19. The sequencing sample was made of peripheral blood. In DNA form, the CDR3 reads TGTGCCAGCAGCCCCAGAGGAGGCGAGGCCCCAGGCACTGAAGCTTTCTTT. Its translation is CASSPRGGEAPGTEAFF.